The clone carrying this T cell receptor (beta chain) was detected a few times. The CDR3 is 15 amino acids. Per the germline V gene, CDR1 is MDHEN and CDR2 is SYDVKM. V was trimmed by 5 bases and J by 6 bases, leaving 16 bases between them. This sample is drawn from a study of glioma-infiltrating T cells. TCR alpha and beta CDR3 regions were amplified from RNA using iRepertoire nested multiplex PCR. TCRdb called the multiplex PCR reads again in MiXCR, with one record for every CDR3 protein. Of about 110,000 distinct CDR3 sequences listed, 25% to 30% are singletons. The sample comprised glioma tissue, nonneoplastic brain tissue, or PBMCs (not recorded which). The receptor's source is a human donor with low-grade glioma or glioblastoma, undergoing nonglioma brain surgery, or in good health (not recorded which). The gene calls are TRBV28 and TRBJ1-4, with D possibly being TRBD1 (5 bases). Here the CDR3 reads CASSESGTEDEKLFF. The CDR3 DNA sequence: TGTGCCAGCAGTGAATCCGGGACGGAAGATGAAAAACTGTTTTTT.